The 29 T cell receptor beta chains listed next were all sequenced from one sample in a study of blood T cell repertoires in COVID-19. Assay used: immunoSEQ multiplex PCR; TCRdb lists only in-frame clones, some missing. Of 130,000 to 150,000 clones detected, 84% appear once; the ten largest clones hold 4.8%. The sequencing input was peripheral blood. The receptor set was obtained from a human donor in a cohort sampled during active COVID-19.

The chain joins TRBV28 to TRBJ2-7; 10 bases match TRBD1. Germline trimming cut 5 bases from V and 6 bases from J; bases unmatched to any gene: 4. CDR3 length: 13 residues. Germline assignment: CDR1 MDHEN and CDR2 SYDVKM. The CDR3 protein is CASSIGTGAEQYF. The CDR3 bases are TGTGCCAGCAGTATCGGGACAGGGGCCGAGCAGTACTTC.

The chain links TRBV6-5 to TRBJ2-2; 9 bases fit TRBD1. The CDR3 is made up of 14 amino acids. Losses at the gene ends were 9 bases for V and 6 bases for J; bases not matched to a gene: 8. The V gene's germline CDR1 is MNHEY and CDR2 SVGAGI. The DNA of the CDR3 is TGTGCCAGAACAGGGGGCGAATTCCCCGGGGAGCTGTTTTTT. Translating it yields CARTGGEFPGELFF.

The chain is built from TRBV19 and TRBJ1-1; D is uncertain. Germline V lookup: CDR1 LNHDA, CDR2 SQIVND (reference sequence). The V gene lost 3 bases and the J gene lost 4 bases, with 15 bases spanning the gap. CDR3 size: 15 residues. Here the CDR3 DNA reads TGTGCCAGTAGTATCATGGTGAGGGTAGGCACTGAAGCTTTCTTT. It yields the protein CASSIMVRVGTEAFF.

The chain combines TRBV5-5 with TRBJ2-1, with 8 bases fitting TRBD2. This CDR3 has 17 residues. CDR1 and CDR2 from the germline V gene are SGHKS and YYEKEE (reference sequence). J lost 5 bases, V lost 0 bases, and 10 bases had no gene match. CDR3 protein: CASSLEPGLEINNEQFF. DNA for the CDR3: TGTGCCAGCAGCTTGGAGCCGGGACTAGAGATAAACAATGAGCAGTTCTTC.

The gene calls are TRBV5-4 and TRBJ1-3; D uncertain. The length of the CDR3 is 15 residues. Per the germline V gene, CDR1 is SGHNT and CDR2 is YYREEE (reference sequence). Trimming left V 0 bases short and J 2 bases short, with 9 bases between. The CDR3 protein is CASSLVTSTGNTIYF. CDR3 in DNA: TGTGCCAGCAGCTTGGTTACCTCTACTGGAAACACCATATATTTT. Combining the CDR3 with reference TRBV5-4 and TRBJ1-3 gives the whole variable domain ETGVTQSPTHLIKTRGQQVTLRCSSQSGHNTVSWYQQALGQGPQFIFQYYREEENGRGNFPPRFSGLQFPNYSSELNVNALELDDSALYLCASSLVTSTGNTIYFGEGSWLTVV.

The CDR3 spells CASSVEAGEAFF. CDR3 coding DNA: TGTGCCAGCAGCGTAGAAGCAGGTGAAGCTTTCTTT. The V gene is TRBV9, the J gene TRBJ1-1; no reliable D call. This CDR3 contains 12 residues. Per germline, CDR1 SGDLS and CDR2 YYNGEE. V was shortened by 0 bases and J by 7 bases, with 7 bases between the two germline ends.

This clone has just one count. CDR3 protein: CASSLDSTGELFF. DNA for the CDR3: TGTGCCAGCAGCCTAGACAGCACCGGGGAGCTGTTTTTT. The chain has TRBV2 and TRBJ2-2; the D gene is possibly TRBD1 (5 bases). The CDR3 totals 13 residues. V dropped 6 bases and J dropped 4 bases, with 9 bases sitting between them. The germline CDR1 and CDR2 sequences are SNHLY and FYNNEI.

The DNA for the CDR3 is TGCGCCAGCGCCCCGTTCGCACAGGGGAAAGCTTTCTTT. Amino acid sequence: CASAPFAQGKAFF. The rearrangement links TRBV10-1 to TRBJ1-1, with 7 bases fitting TRBD1. CDR1 is WNHNN, CDR2 SYGVQD, per germline (reference sequence). The CDR3 runs to 13 residues. V gave up 8 bases and J gave up 9 bases; unmatched junction bases: 12.

This clone occurred once. The chain combines TRBV19 with TRBJ1-1; D is perhaps TRBD1 (6 bases). V was cut by 6 bases and J by 6 bases, with 17 bases left in between. Germline CDR1 reads LNHDA; CDR2 reads SQIVND (reference sequence). The CDR3 spans 14 residues. The CDR3 protein is CASRPTGSAAEAFF. For the CDR3, the DNA is TGTGCCAGTAGGCCGACAGGTTCGGCTGCTGAAGCTTTCTTT.

The chain uses TRBV12-3 or TRBV12-4 and TRBJ2-1; 9 nucleotides line up with TRBD2. The CDR3 has 12 amino acids. The J segment lost 15 bases and the V segment lost 5 bases, leaving 8 bases of the junction unmatched. The chain's CDR3 is CASSPNSGGLFF. Here the CDR3 DNA reads TGTGCCAGCAGTCCCAACAGCGGGGGGTTGTTCTTC.

The chain combines TRBV3-1 (or the pseudogene TRBV3-2) with TRBJ1-1; D is possibly TRBD1 (5 bases). Germline loops: CDR1 LGHDT, CDR2 YNNKEL (reference sequence). V lost 6 bases and J lost 7, with 9 bases in between. This CDR3 has 11 residues. This chain's CDR3 is CASRNGGEAFF. CDR3 DNA: TGTGCCAGCAGGAACGGGGGTGAAGCTTTCTTT.

The chain combines TRBV18 with TRBJ2-1, with D perhaps matching TRBD1 (6 bases). CDR1 and CDR2 from the germline V gene are KGHSH and LQKENI. CDR3 length equals 13 residues. The V end was cut by 3 bases, the J end by 10 bases, with 13 bases between. The CDR3 spells CASSPVGAREQFF. The CDR3 coding sequence is TGTGCCAGCTCACCTGTGGGGGCCAGGGAGCAGTTCTTC.

The V gene is TRBV19, the J gene TRBJ2-6; D possibly corresponds to TRBD1 (5 bases). The germline V and J ends were trimmed by 5 bases and 1 base, with 12 bases remaining between them. Germline loops: CDR1 LNHDA, CDR2 SQIVND (reference sequence). The CDR3 spans 16 residues. The CDR3 reads CASSRTLGSGANVLTF. The CDR3 DNA sequence: TGTGCCAGTAGTCGGACACTCGGGTCTGGGGCCAACGTCCTGACTTTC.

The chain is built from TRBV5-5 and TRBJ1-1, with 9 bases that match TRBD1. With V trimmed by 4 bases and J by 0 bases, 4 bases remained unmatched. The CDR3 length is 15 residues. CDR1 is SGHKS and CDR2 is YYEKEE in the germline V gene (reference sequence). CDR3 region: CASSLGTGLNTEAFF. The DNA of the CDR3 is TGTGCCAGCAGCCTGGGGACAGGGCTGAACACTGAAGCTTTCTTT.

The CDR3 region is CASSPSYEAFF. CDR3 DNA: TGTGCCAGCAGCCCCAGTTATGAAGCTTTCTTT. The rearrangement joins TRBV7-9 to TRBJ1-1, with D unresolved. The CDR3 runs 11 residues. Deletions cut 5 bases from V and 7 bases from J, with 8 bases between. Looked up from germline, CDR1 is SEHNR and CDR2 is FQNEAQ (reference sequence).

V and J are TRBV28 and TRBJ2-5; a weak D match, TRBD1 (5 bases). Germline CDR1 and CDR2: MDHEN and SYDVKM. Trimming removed 5 bases at V and 2 bases at J, with 9 bases between. This CDR3 region has 13 residues. The CDR3 nucleotides are TGTGCCAGCAGTCCCGGACATCAAGAGACCCAGTACTTC. Its translation: CASSPGHQETQYF.

The CDR3 is CASSMAGSAAGELFF. The CDR3 DNA reads TGTGCCAGTAGTATGGCAGGTAGCGCAGCCGGGGAGCTGTTTTTT. The chain links TRBV19 to TRBJ2-2; D may be TRBD2 (5 bases). The V and J ends lost 3 bases and 6 bases respectively, with 14 bases between them. The CDR3 sequence is 15 residues long. From germline, CDR1 is LNHDA and CDR2 SQIVND (reference sequence).

The rearrangement links TRBV28 to TRBJ2-3; TRBD1 matches 11 bases. Germline V gene sequence: CDR1 MDHEN, CDR2 SYDVKM. The trim removed 5 bases at V and 1 base at J, leaving 11 bases unmatched. The CDR3 length is 18 residues. The CDR3 sequence: CASSRARTGGYGTDTQYF. The CDR3 DNA reads TGTGCCAGCAGTCGGGCTAGGACAGGGGGCTACGGCACAGATACGCAGTATTTT.

The chain carries TRBV6-1 and TRBJ1-5; no reliable D call. The CDR3 consists of 13 residues. V was trimmed by 3 bases and J by 5 bases, leaving 8 bases between them. Germline V lookup: CDR1 MNHNS, CDR2 SASEGT. The CDR3 here is CASSEEPYQPQHF. CDR3 coding DNA: TGTGCCAGCAGTGAGGAGCCTTATCAGCCCCAGCATTTT.

The chain has TRBV24-1 and TRBJ2-3; 9 positions agree with TRBD1. This CDR3 comprises 14 residues. V lost 8 bases, J lost 4 bases, and 6 bases stayed unmatched. The germline V gene has CDR1 KGHDR and CDR2 SFDVKD. In DNA, the CDR3 is TGTGCCACCAAGGGGGACAGGGACCCAGATACGCAGTATTTT. Protein sequence: CATKGDRDPDTQYF.

This clone came up once. This chain links TRBV6-4 with TRBJ1-1; D uncertain. Per germline, CDR1 MRHNA and CDR2 SNTAGT. V lost 2 bases, J lost 0 bases, and 4 bases lay in between. This CDR3 region has 13 residues. The CDR3 DNA sequence: TGTGCCAGCAGTGACGAGGTGAACACTGAAGCTTTCTTT. It yields the protein CASSDEVNTEAFF.

J is TRBJ2-6 and V is TRBV5-1, with a tentative D call TRBD1 (6 bases). CDR3 size: 14 residues. Between the trimmed V and J ends, which lost 8 bases and 4 bases, there was a span of 13 bases. Germline CDR1 and CDR2: SGHRS and YFSETQ. The chain's CDR3 is CASGTGTGANVLTF. CDR3 coding DNA: TGCGCCAGTGGAACAGGGACCGGGGCCAACGTCCTGACTTTC.

The chain joins TRBV10-3 to TRBJ2-1; 9 bases fit TRBD2. The CDR3 contains 13 residues. CDR1 and CDR2 (germline): ENHRY, SYGVKD. Losses at the gene ends were 11 bases for V and 5 bases for J; bases not matched to a gene: 7. This chain's CDR3 is CAVRAGGHNEQFF. The CDR3, as DNA: TGTGCCGTAAGGGCGGGAGGGCACAATGAGCAGTTCTTC.

This chain connects TRBV3-1 (or the pseudogene TRBV3-2) to TRBJ2-3; 16 bases agree with TRBD2. V trimming: 4 bases; J trimming: 3 bases; junction bases outside the gene matches: 10. The CDR3 totals 19 residues. Germline V gene lookup returns CDR1 LGHDT and CDR2 YNNKEL (reference sequence). The CDR3 region has the DNA TGTGCCAGCAGCCGCCTCCCGGTGGGACTAGCGGGGGGGACAGATACGCAGTATTTT. It codes for CASSRLPVGLAGGTDTQYF.

The chain has TRBV30 and TRBJ1-2; TRBD1 matches 9 bases. The germline V gene has CDR1 GTSNPN and CDR2 SVGIG (reference sequence). V dropped 2 bases and J dropped 3; count of bases not matched to a gene: 7. The CDR3 extends over 15 amino acids. The CDR3 spells CAWSFPGQGYYGYTF. CDR3 nucleotide sequence: TGTGCCTGGAGTTTTCCGGGACAGGGCTACTATGGCTACACCTTC.

The chain couples TRBV2 to TRBJ2-3; D is unresolved. Trimming removed 6 bases at V and 0 bases at J, with 7 bases between. This CDR3 has 13 amino acids. Germline V gene sequence: CDR1 SNHLY, CDR2 FYNNEI. The CDR3 DNA follows: TGTGCCAGCAGAGCCTCTAGCACAGATACGCAGTATTTT. This sequence encodes CASRASSTDTQYF.

The gene calls are TRBV7-9 and TRBJ2-7, with TRBD1 as a possible D gene (5 bases). The CDR3 contains 13 residues. Between the trimmed V and J ends, which lost 5 bases and 2 bases, there was a span of 10 bases. CDR1 and CDR2 (germline): SEHNR, FQNEAQ (reference sequence). The CDR3 here is CASSPETAYEQYV. CDR3 in DNA: TGTGCCAGCAGCCCCGAGACAGCCTACGAGCAGTACGTC.

The gene calls are TRBV4-1 and TRBJ2-2; D not resolved. Germline CDR1 is MGHRA and CDR2 is YSYEKL. The length of the CDR3 is 15 residues. Trimming shortened V by 5 bases and J by 1 base, and 11 bases separated the two germline ends. DNA of the CDR3: TGCGCCAGCAGCAACGCCCTAGTGAACACCGGGGAGCTGTTTTTT. Protein: CASSNALVNTGELFF.

This clone was detected once. This chain connects TRBV27 to TRBJ2-5, with D possibly matching TRBD1 (5 bases). V was cut by 5 bases and J by 2 bases, with 15 bases left in between. The CDR3 totals 15 residues. Germline-derived CDR1 and CDR2 are MNHEY and SMNVEV (reference sequence). CDR3 DNA sequence: TGTGCCAGCAGTCTAACAGACAGTTTTCAAGAGACCCAGTACTTC. Amino acids: CASSLTDSFQETQYF.